These 19 T cell receptor beta chains originate from one sample sequenced in a study of T cells in Graves' hyperthyroidism and ophthalmopathy (dated 2019 in TCRdb). The library came from multiplex PCR. Data came from an Illumina HiSeq 2000. TCR beta CDR3 regions were amplified from RNA transcripts. For the first round of RT-PCR on the TCR CDR3, the HTBI primer set was used together with the Qiagen OneStep RT-PCR kit. The public sequencing data were trimmed at Q25 with fastp and processed into clonotypes with MiXCR by TCRdb, which kept only in-frame beta chains. All rows with the same CDR3 protein become a single entry with the most common DNA and genes. This sample lists about 460,000 distinct CDR3 sequences; about 20% were detected once. The ten largest make up around 50% of the sample. The sequencing input was blood. Receptor source: an older woman with Graves' ophthalmopathy.

This clonotype showed up just a few times. The V gene is TRBV5-6, the J gene TRBJ1-5, with a possible D match to TRBD1 (6 bases). The CDR3 has 15 residues. V lost 0 bases to trimming and J lost 4 bases, with 11 bases between them. Germline V gene sequence: CDR1 SGHDT, CDR2 YYEEEE. DNA for the CDR3: TGTGCCAGCAGCTTGGGGGGACACCTTAATCAGCCCCAGCATTTT. Translating gives CASSLGGHLNQPQHF. Full variable domain (rest looked up from reference TRBV5-6 and TRBJ1-5): DAGVTQSPTHLIKTRGQQVTLRCSPKSGHDTVSWYQQALGQGPQFIFQYYEEEERQRGNFPDRFSGHQFPNYSSELNVNALLLGDSALYLCASSLGGHLNQPQHFGDGTRLSIL.

Many counts were recorded for this clonotype. The chain combines TRBV6-1 with TRBJ1-1; D unresolved. The length of the CDR3 is 15 residues. V was clipped by 5 bases and J by 0 bases, with 13 bases between them. CDR1 and CDR2 from the germline V gene are MNHNS and SASEGT. The CDR3 bases are TGTGCCAGCAGTTGGGGAAAAGTTTTGAACACTGAAGCTTTCTTT. It translates to CASSWGKVLNTEAFF.

This clonotype was seen ten or more times. The chain couples TRBV12-3 or TRBV12-4 to TRBJ2-1, with unresolved D. The CDR3 sequence is 15 residues long. The V end lost 6 bases, the J end lost 0 bases, and 12 bases lay between the germline ends. The CDR3 sequence: CASRTTWSSYNEQFF. CDR3 DNA: TGTGCCAGCAGAACTACCTGGAGCTCCTACAATGAGCAGTTCTTC.

This clonotype has a handful of counts. The chain employs TRBV18 and TRBJ2-1; perhaps TRBD1 as D (6 bases). The CDR3 runs 16 residues. V shed 0 bases and J shed 5 bases, with 14 bases lying between them. Looked up from germline, CDR1 is KGHSH and CDR2 is LQKENI. The CDR3 nucleotides are TGTGCCAGCTCACCACCCCACGGTGGGGGCCACAATGAGCAGTTCTTC. Its translation: CASSPPHGGGHNEQFF.

This clonotype was counted between two and nine times. The V call is TRBV7-2, the J call TRBJ1-5; a possible D gene is TRBD1 (5 bases). The CDR3 covers 15 residues. Germline values: CDR1 SGHTA, CDR2 FQGNSA. V lost 5 bases, J lost 3 bases, and 14 bases lay in between. This CDR3 is CASSAGGENNQPQHF. CDR3 DNA: TGTGCCAGCAGCGCGGGGGGGGAAAACAATCAGCCCCAGCATTTT.

The V and J genes are TRBV19 and TRBJ2-7, with 9 nucleotides matching TRBD2. This CDR3 has 16 residues. CDR1 is LNHDA and CDR2 is SQIVND in the germline V gene (reference sequence). After removal of 3 bases from V and 1 base from J, the junction contained 7 bases not matched to a gene. The CDR3 sequence: CASSISSGRLSYEQYF. CDR3 sequence (DNA): TGTGCCAGTAGTATTTCCAGCGGGAGGCTTTCCTACGAGCAGTACTTC.

This clonotype occurred many times. The V and J genes are TRBV12-3 or TRBV12-4 and TRBJ1-1; no clear D gene. Trimming took 5 bases from V and 0 from J, leaving 16 bases between them. There are 16 residues in the CDR3. This chain's CDR3 is CASSGRSGPMNTEAFF. For the CDR3, the DNA is TGTGCCAGCAGTGGGCGATCCGGTCCCATGAACACTGAAGCTTTCTTT.

The genes are TRBV7-2 and TRBJ2-7, with no clear D. In germline, CDR1 is SGHTA, CDR2 FQGNSA. The V and J ends lost 5 bases and 5 bases respectively, with 16 bases between them. The CDR3 contains 14 residues. CDR3 in amino acids: CASSPTALSHEQYF. As DNA, the CDR3 is TGTGCCAGCAGCCCGACGGCCCTTTCCCACGAGCAGTACTTC. Full variable domain (remainder filled in from reference TRBV7-2 and TRBJ2-7): GAGVSQSPSNKVTEKGKDVELRCDPISGHTALYWYRQSLGQGLEFLIYFQGNSAPDKSGLPSDRFSAERTGGSVSTLTIQRTQQEDSAVYLCASSPTALSHEQYFGPGTRLTVT.

As for this clonotype: Possible read error: a much larger clone is one base away. This chain joins TRBV2 and TRBJ1-2; D gene ambiguous. CDR3 length: 13 amino acids. V lost 6 bases and J 5 bases, leaving 13 bases between the germline ends. The germline V gene encodes CDR1 SNHLY and CDR2 FYNNEI. In DNA, the CDR3 is TGTGCCAGCAGAGCCGGGCAGGCTTATGGCTACACCTTC. Protein sequence: CASRAGQAYGYTF.

This clonotype was seen a handful of times. This sequence joins TRBV2 and TRBJ2-1; the D is unclear. The CDR3 is 10 amino acids. Germline assignment: CDR1 SNHLY and CDR2 FYNNEI. The V gene lost 10 bases and the J gene lost 6 bases, with 7 bases spanning the gap. The CDR3 protein is CANSRNEQFF. CDR3 bases: TGTGCCAACAGCCGCAATGAGCAGTTCTTC.

This clonotype was seen a few times. The chain combines TRBV7-2 with TRBJ2-3; weak D call: TRBD1 (5 bases). The germline V and J ends were trimmed by 0 bases and 2 bases, with 9 bases remaining between them. Germline lookup yields CDR1 SGHTA and CDR2 FQGNSA. The CDR3 covers 15 residues. CDR3 loop: CASSLAGRDTDTQYF. The CDR3 bases are TGTGCCAGCAGCTTAGCGGGCAGGGACACAGATACGCAGTATTTT.

The table lists this clonotype with a few counts. The CDR3 reads CASNEGDTQYF. In DNA, the CDR3 is TGTGCCAGCAATGAGGGAGATACGCAGTATTTT. V and J are TRBV2 and TRBJ2-3, with a possible D match to TRBD2 (5 bases). The CDR3 is 11 amino acids. Germline V gene data show CDR1 as SNHLY and CDR2 as FYNNEI. The V end was cut by 7 bases, the J end by 5 bases, with 7 bases between.

This clonotype was picked up a small number of times. This chain uses TRBV2 with TRBJ2-1; weak D call: TRBD1 (5 bases). Germline V gene lookup returns CDR1 SNHLY and CDR2 FYNNEI. Between the trimmed V and J ends, which lost 6 bases and 7 bases, there was a span of 16 bases. CDR3 size: 14 residues. CDR3 residues: CASRTTRRGNEQFF. The CDR3 DNA reads TGTGCCAGCAGGACGACTCGTAGGGGAAATGAGCAGTTCTTC.

The V gene is TRBV7-2, the J gene TRBJ2-3; 10 bases are shared with TRBD2. Trimming cost V 5 bases and J 0 bases; bases outside gene matches: 8. The CDR3 is 17 residues long. Germline-derived CDR1 and CDR2 are SGHTA and FQGNSA. The CDR3 DNA follows: TGTGCCAGCAGCAGAACTAGCGGGATGACTAGCACAGATACGCAGTATTTT. Translation gives CASSRTSGMTSTDTQYF.

This clonotype showed up many times. The chain joins TRBV18 to TRBJ2-5; D is ambiguous. This CDR3 is 13 amino acids long. Trimming took 3 bases from V and 1 from J, leaving 6 bases between them. Germline V gene lookup returns CDR1 KGHSH and CDR2 LQKENI. The CDR3 bases are TGTGCCAGCTCACCTAACATCCAAGAGACCCAGTACTTC. Translation: CASSPNIQETQYF.

This chain uses TRBV20-1 with TRBJ2-3; D call uncertain. Between the trimmed V and J ends, which lost 4 bases and 4 bases, there was a span of 18 bases. The CDR3 spans 15 residues. CDR1 is DFQATT and CDR2 is SNEGSKA in the germline V gene (reference sequence). The CDR3 region is CSAKDPRAAPDTQYF. Here the CDR3 DNA reads TGCAGTGCTAAGGACCCTAGGGCCGCCCCAGATACGCAGTATTTT.

The chain is built from TRBV5-1 and TRBJ1-1, with a tentative D call TRBD1 (5 bases). The V and J ends lost 0 bases and 2 bases respectively, with 8 bases between them. Germline V gene sequence: CDR1 SGHRS, CDR2 YFSETQ. This CDR3 contains 14 residues. The CDR3 DNA is TGCGCCAGCAGCTTGGTGGGGGACAACACTGAAGCTTTCTTT. Translated, it gives CASSLVGDNTEAFF.

The sample holds a few counts of this clonotype. The rearrangement uses TRBV4-1 and TRBJ2-5; D is possibly TRBD1 (6 bases). This CDR3 has 15 residues. Germline CDR1 and CDR2: MGHRA and YSYEKL. Trimming stripped 1 base from V and 2 bases from J, with 11 bases between. Here the CDR3 DNA reads TGCGCCAGCAGCCAAGCGTTACAGGGACAAGAGACCCAGTACTTC. It codes for CASSQALQGQETQYF.

This clonotype was counted many times. The rearrangement links TRBV12-3 or TRBV12-4 to TRBJ2-3, with 7 nucleotides matching TRBD2. J lost 0 bases, V lost 3 bases, and 6 bases had no gene match. The CDR3 is 16 residues long. CDR3 bases: TGTGCCAGCAGTTTCCGACTAGCCCCAAGCACAGATACGCAGTATTTT. Residues: CASSFRLAPSTDTQYF.